This TCR beta chain was sequenced during a study of blood T cell repertoires in COVID-19. Whole-study context: Acute and convalescent COVID-19 samples came from the United States, Italy and Spain. The cDNA or gDNA used as material had been derived from T cells, B-cell-depleted T cells, or PBMCs.

Data came from immunoSEQ multiplex PCR; TCRdb stores just in-frame clones and leaves some out. The data contain 130,000 to 150,000 clones, less than 90% of them singletons. The CDR3 consists of 14 residues. Germline values: CDR1 SNHLY, CDR2 FYNNEI. V was clipped by 5 bases and J by 3 bases; unmatched bases: 5. The sequenced sample consisted of peripheral blood. J is TRBJ1-1 and V is TRBV2; 8 bases agree with TRBD1. This clonotype was obtained from a human donor in a cohort sampled during active COVID-19. In nucleotides, the CDR3 is TGTGCCAGCAGTCCTGGACAGGGATACACTGAAGCTTTCTTT. Translated, it gives CASSPGQGYTEAFF.